This TCR beta chain stems from a study of cytomegalovirus exposure and HLA in healthy donors. Study outcomes and limitations: A later examination showed that TCR association rates differed by HLA locus, with DRB1 most and HLA-C fewest. In vitro experiments confirmed that a few CMV-associated chains were specific for CMV antigens.

The CDR3 runs to 17 residues. Per the germline V gene, CDR1 is MNHNS and CDR2 is SASEGT. With 1 base clipped from V and 7 bases from J, the junction kept 15 bases outside the gene matches. The PCR had 60 Vbeta and 13 Jbeta primers. Profiling relied on immunoSEQ multiplex PCR, and the TCRdb table lists in-frame clones only, not all of them. The sample shows 150,000 or so clones, 74% of them seen only once. A few counts support this clone. Its cognate antigen is unknown. The chain employs TRBV6-1 and TRBJ1-2; 7 bases agree with TRBD1. The sequence derives from a man under 40 in good health and CMV-seronegative. The material sequenced was PBMCs. The CDR3 region has the DNA TGTGCCAGCAGTGAAGATGTTGGGGCAGGGGGTTTTGGTGGCTACACCTTC. Encoded protein: CASSEDVGAGGFGGYTF.